The 25 T cell receptor beta chains below were found in one sample sequenced in a study of OX40 agonist ivuxolimab in advanced cancers. Method: immunoSEQ multiplex PCR; TCRdb's copy keeps in-frame clones and lacks some. Among 63,000 or so clones listed, about 91% were seen once. Material: CD4+ or CD8+ T cells sorted from blood, obtained in a trial of the OX40 agonist ivuxolimab. The origin of the receptors is an adult with an advanced solid tumor such as melanoma, head and neck, liver or kidney cancer.

The chain combines TRBV28 with TRBJ2-1, with 12 bases lining up with TRBD1. The CDR3 has 18 residues. Trimming at V came to 6 bases and at J to 0 bases, leaving 9 bases not matched to a gene. CDR1 and CDR2 from the germline V gene are MDHEN and SYDVKM. CDR3 sequence reads: CASSSPGTGGNSYNEQFF. DNA of the CDR3: TGTGCCAGCAGCTCGCCCGGGACAGGGGGCAACTCCTACAATGAGCAGTTCTTC.

This clone has only one observation. The CDR3 DNA sequence: TGTGCCAGCAGTCTACATCTACCCTACGAGCAGTACTTC. It specifies CASSLHLPYEQYF. The V call is TRBV28, the J call TRBJ2-7; D is undetermined. This CDR3 contains 13 residues. Per germline, CDR1 MDHEN and CDR2 SYDVKM. V lost 5 bases, J lost 2 bases, and 10 bases lay in between. Supplemented by reference TRBV28 and TRBJ2-7, the full variable domain reads DVKVTQSSRYLVKRTGEKVFLECVQDMDHENMFWYRQDPGLGLRLIYFSYDVKMKEKGDIPEGYSVSREKKERFSLILESASTNQTSMYLCASSLHLPYEQYFGPGTRLTVT.

As to this clone: At one end the junction does not follow the germline gene, possibly because of a read error. The chain links TRBV5-6 to TRBJ1-2; D is undetermined. In germline, CDR1 is SGHDT, CDR2 YYEEEE. The CDR3 runs 12 residues. CDR3 bases: TGTGCCAGCAGCGCCCGAAGCTTCCCATGGGGCTTC. Residues: CASSARSFPWGF.

This chain connects TRBV6-1 to TRBJ1-5, with 9 bases identical to TRBD1. There are 14 residues in the CDR3. Germline CDR1 is MNHNS and CDR2 is SASEGT. With V trimmed by 6 bases and J by 6 bases, 6 bases remained unmatched. The CDR3 reads CASRPGTGSQPQHF. In DNA form, the CDR3 reads TGTGCCAGCAGACCCGGGACAGGGAGTCAGCCCCAGCATTTT.

This clone was seen just once. V gene TRBV2 combines with J gene TRBJ1-4, with 9 bases identical to TRBD1. In germline, CDR1 is SNHLY, CDR2 FYNNEI. The CDR3 loop spans 13 amino acids. Unmatched junction bases numbered 5, after V lost 7 bases and J lost 8 bases. CDR3 in DNA: TGTGCCAGCAATTTACAGGGGGCGGAAAAACTGTTTTTT. It translates to CASNLQGAEKLFF. The variable domain in full, completed from reference TRBV2 and TRBJ1-4, reads EPEVTQTPSHQVTQMGQEVILRCVPISNHLYFYWYRQILGQKVEFLVSFYNNEISEKSEIFDDQFSVERPDGSNFTLKIRSTKLEDSAMYFCASNLQGAEKLFFGSGTQLSVL.

The J gene is TRBJ2-7, the V gene TRBV2, with a tentative D call TRBD1 (5 bases). Germline V gene lookup returns CDR1 SNHLY and CDR2 FYNNEI. CDR3 size: 13 residues. With 8 bases removed from V and 2 bases from J, the gap between germline ends came to 13 bases. The CDR3 loop reads CASGYTQAYEQYF. In nucleotides, the CDR3 is TGTGCCAGCGGTTACACACAGGCCTACGAGCAGTACTTC.

CDR3: CASSLTRGGGETQYF. As DNA, the CDR3 is TGTGCCAGCAGCTTGACTAGAGGAGGGGGAGAGACCCAGTACTTC. The J gene is TRBJ2-5, the V gene TRBV5-5; tentatively, D is TRBD1 or TRBD2 (6 bases each). Germline CDR1 and CDR2: SGHKS and YYEKEE (reference sequence). This CDR3 is built from 15 residues. The V end was cut by 1 base, the J end by 4 bases, with 14 bases between.

The chain carries TRBV7-2 and TRBJ2-2; possible D gene TRBD1, 6 bases. Trimming left V 6 bases short and J 4 bases short, with 12 bases between. Germline V gene lookup returns CDR1 SGHTA and CDR2 FQGNSA. The CDR3 has 14 residues. The CDR3 region is CASRADSSTGELFF. For the CDR3, the DNA is TGTGCCAGCAGGGCGGACAGCTCCACCGGGGAGCTGTTTTTT.

The chain carries TRBV20-1 and TRBJ1-2; TRBD1 might be the D (6 bases). Trimming removed 5 bases at V and 8 bases at J, with 12 bases between. CDR3 size: 11 residues. CDR1 and CDR2 (germline): DFQATT, SNEGSKA (reference sequence). CDR3 nucleotides: TGCAGTGCTCAGACAGGTGGAGGCTACACCTTC. Translation gives CSAQTGGGYTF.

This chain links TRBV15 with TRBJ2-3; no definite D call. This CDR3 is 16 amino acids long. Germline V gives CDR1 LNHNV, CDR2 YYDKDF (reference sequence). V was trimmed by 0 bases and J by 1 base, leaving 11 bases between them. The CDR3 coding sequence is TGTGCCACCAGCAGAGATCTCAGCATACGCACAGATACGCAGTATTTT. Its translation: CATSRDLSIRTDTQYF.

This rearrangement joins TRBV10-3 to TRBJ1-3; D possibly corresponds to TRBD1 (6 bases). Germline CDR1 ENHRY, CDR2 SYGVKD. V was pared by 4 bases and J by 2 bases, with 12 bases between. This CDR3 has 15 amino acids. CDR3 DNA: TGTGCCATCAGTGCCGGGGGCTCAGCTGGAAACACCATATATTTT. The encoded protein is CAISAGGSAGNTIYF.

This chain connects TRBV25-1 to TRBJ2-3, with D unclear. Between the trimmed V and J ends, which lost 0 bases and 7 bases, there was a span of 8 bases. Germline V gives CDR1 MGHDK, CDR2 SYGVNS. This CDR3 comprises 13 residues. CDR3: CASSEYLLNTQYF. CDR3 nucleotide sequence: TGTGCCAGCAGTGAATATCTACTGAATACGCAGTATTTT.

V usage is TRBV10-3 and J usage is TRBJ2-3; 12 bases line up with TRBD2. This CDR3 has 15 amino acids. The V and J ends lost 7 bases and 3 bases, in that order; junction bases with no gene match: 5. Germline assignment: CDR1 ENHRY and CDR2 SYGVKD. The CDR3 here is CAIKNLAGGTDTQYF. CDR3 bases: TGTGCCATCAAGAACCTAGCGGGGGGGACAGATACGCAGTATTTT.

This rearrangement joins TRBV4-3 to TRBJ2-1; D could derive from TRBD1 or TRBD2 (6 bases each). CDR1 is LGHNA, CDR2 YSLEER, per germline. The CDR3 totals 15 residues. The V end lost 4 bases, the J end lost 2 bases, and 12 bases lay between the germline ends. The CDR3 loop is CASSLSGGPYNEQFF. The CDR3 DNA follows: TGCGCCAGCAGCCTGTCCGGGGGCCCCTACAATGAGCAGTTCTTC.

V usage is TRBV7-2 and J usage is TRBJ1-2; D not resolved. Trimming shortened V by 0 bases and J by 7 bases, and 9 bases separated the two germline ends. Germline assignment: CDR1 SGHTA and CDR2 FQGNSA. The CDR3 has 13 residues. Here the CDR3 reads CASSLAQKGGYTF. The CDR3, as DNA: TGTGCCAGCAGCTTAGCTCAGAAGGGTGGCTACACCTTC.

This chain connects TRBV7-2 to TRBJ2-5; D unclear. Germline V gene data show CDR1 as SGHTA and CDR2 as FQGNSA. V shed 6 bases and J shed 2 bases, with 4 bases lying between them. The length of the CDR3 is 11 residues. The CDR3 protein is CASRFQETQYF. CDR3 sequence (DNA): TGTGCCAGCAGATTTCAAGAGACCCAGTACTTC.

The V call is TRBV5-1, the J call TRBJ2-1; D is uncertain. Germline values: CDR1 SGHRS, CDR2 YFSETQ. Trimming pared 4 bases from V and 9 bases from J, leaving 8 bases between. The CDR3 is made up of 11 amino acids. CDR3 in amino acids: CASSPDGEQFF. CDR3 DNA sequence: TGCGCCAGCAGCCCGGATGGTGAGCAGTTCTTC.

The CDR3 spells CASSLERNYGYTF. The DNA for the CDR3 is TGTGCCAGCAGTTTAGAACGAAACTATGGCTACACCTTC. The V gene is TRBV27, the J gene TRBJ1-2; D remains ambiguous. This CDR3 comprises 13 residues. V was pared by 2 bases and J by 2 bases, with 6 bases between. Germline lookup yields CDR1 MNHEY and CDR2 SMNVEV (reference sequence).

This chain uses TRBV18 with TRBJ1-2; TRBD1 aligns across 12 bases. V lost 5 bases and J lost 6; bases outside the gene matches: 10. This CDR3 has 16 amino acids. Germline CDR1 and CDR2: KGHSH and LQKENI. This CDR3 is CASSSTTGQGANGYTF. The CDR3 region has the DNA TGTGCCAGCTCATCGACTACGGGACAGGGGGCAAATGGCTACACCTTC.

The chain is built from TRBV4-1 and TRBJ1-5, with D hard to call. Trimming removed 0 bases from V and 0 bases from J, with 0 bases in between. Germline lookup yields CDR1 MGHRA and CDR2 YSYEKL. This CDR3 comprises 13 residues. CDR3 DNA: TGCGCCAGCAGCCAAGATAGCAATCAGCCCCAGCATTTT. Translating gives CASSQDSNQPQHF.

A single count supports this clone. The chain employs TRBV7-2 and TRBJ2-3; 7 bases align to TRBD2. CDR1 SGHTA and CDR2 FQGNSA come from the germline V gene. V was clipped by 1 base and J by 3 bases; unmatched bases: 4. The CDR3 consists of 15 residues. The CDR3 here is CASSLVLAATDTQYF. CDR3 nucleotide sequence: TGTGCCAGCAGCTTAGTTCTAGCGGCGACAGATACGCAGTATTTT.

The chain couples TRBV9 to TRBJ1-2; no reliable D call. CDR1 and CDR2 (germline): SGDLS, YYNGEE. The V end lost 4 bases, the J end lost 6 bases, and 13 bases lay between the germline ends. The CDR3 is 13 residues long. Here the CDR3 DNA reads TGTGCCAGCAGCCCGACTGGGAGGGATGGCTACACCTTC. It specifies CASSPTGRDGYTF.

The chain is built from TRBV19 and TRBJ2-7; possibly TRBD2 for D (5 bases). Germline CDR1 and CDR2: LNHDA and SQIVND (reference sequence). The CDR3 spans 12 residues. Trimming left V 4 bases short and J 6 bases short, with 10 bases between. The CDR3 DNA follows: TGTGCCAGTAGTAGACGCGGGTCCGAGCAGTACTTC. Amino acids: CASSRRGSEQYF.

CDR3 sequence (DNA): TGTGCCATCAGTGAGTCGACTGACGGAGGCTACACCTTC. Its translation: CAISESTDGGYTF. The chain links TRBV10-3 to TRBJ1-2; D remains unclear. V shed 0 bases and J shed 8 bases, with 10 bases lying between them. From germline, CDR1 is ENHRY and CDR2 SYGVKD. The CDR3 spans 13 residues.

The chain carries TRBV18 and TRBJ2-1; perhaps TRBD2 as D (6 bases). Germline-derived CDR1 and CDR2 are KGHSH and LQKENI. The CDR3 loop spans 16 amino acids. V was shortened by 3 bases and J by 2 bases, with 14 bases between the two germline ends. DNA of the CDR3: TGTGCCAGCTCACCCGGGGCCGGAGGGACCTACAATGAGCAGTTCTTC. The encoded protein is CASSPGAGGTYNEQFF.